The 14 T cell receptor beta chains given below trace back to one sample, sequenced in a study of monozygotic twins with cystic fibrosis. Sequencing used immunoSEQ multiplex PCR; TCRdb keeps in-frame clones, though not all of them. The sample yields 20,000 to 25,000 clones, about 97% seen once. Sequencing was done on a sample of blood. All receptors derive from a girl aged 5-17 years with cystic fibrosis.

The rearrangement links TRBV6-5 to TRBJ1-6; perhaps TRBD1 as D (5 bases). The CDR3 is made up of 14 amino acids. The germline V and J ends were trimmed by 11 bases and 9 bases, with 20 bases remaining between them. Germline V lookup: CDR1 MNHEY, CDR2 SVGAGI. CDR3 in DNA: TGTGCCGCCGGACAAGGGGTAGAGCTTTCACCCCTCCACTTT. This translates into CAAGQGVELSPLHF.

The V and J genes are TRBV5-6 and TRBJ1-1, with a weak D call TRBD1 (5 bases). Germline CDR1 and CDR2: SGHDT and YYEEEE. The CDR3 sequence is 14 residues long. V was trimmed by 4 bases and J by 1 base, leaving 11 bases between them. The CDR3, as DNA: TGTGCCAGCAGCCTGACAGTGAGGAACACTGAAGCTTTCTTT. This translates into CASSLTVRNTEAFF.

The genes are TRBV7-3 and TRBJ2-1; tentatively, D is TRBD1 or TRBD2 (5 bases each). The CDR3 spans 16 residues. Trimming removed 3 bases from V and 5 bases from J, with 17 bases in between. CDR1 SGHTA and CDR2 FQGTGA come from the germline V gene. The CDR3 bases are TGTGCCAGCAGCTTTGTCGGGACCCAGGTTAACAATGAGCAGTTCTTC. It encodes CASSFVGTQVNNEQFF.

The chain combines TRBV5-4 with TRBJ1-2, with D possibly being TRBD1 (6 bases). Germline CDR1 is SGHNT and CDR2 is YYREEE (reference sequence). Deletions cut 1 base from V and 5 bases from J, with 6 bases between. The CDR3 totals 12 residues. CDR3 bases: TGTGCCAGCAGCTTGACAGGGTATGGCTACACCTTC. Protein product: CASSLTGYGYTF.

The CDR3 DNA is TGCGCCAGCAGTAGAGGCCCGGGACGGGTTAATGAAAAACTGTTTTTT. This sequence encodes CASSRGPGRVNEKLFF. V is TRBV4-1 and J is TRBJ1-4; D possibly corresponds to TRBD1 (5 bases). The V gene's germline CDR1 is MGHRA and CDR2 YSYEKL. V was shortened by 6 bases and J by 4 bases, with 18 bases between the two germline ends. The CDR3 contains 16 residues.

This rearrangement joins TRBV6-1 to TRBJ2-7; D possibly corresponds to TRBD2 (5 bases). The CDR3 has 14 amino acids. In germline, CDR1 is MNHNS, CDR2 SASEGT. Trimming pared 3 bases from V and 0 bases from J, leaving 9 bases between. CDR3 protein: CASSERESSYEQYF. In DNA form, the CDR3 reads TGTGCCAGCAGTGAGAGGGAGAGCTCCTACGAGCAGTACTTC.

The V call is TRBV2, the J call TRBJ1-2, with a weak D call TRBD1 (5 bases). Trimming took off 6 bases at V and 14 bases at J, with 19 bases between the two ends. The length of the CDR3 is 12 residues. Per the germline V gene, CDR1 is SNHLY and CDR2 is FYNNEI. DNA of the CDR3: TGTGCCAGCAGGACTGCCGGGACCGCCTGTACCTTC. Amino acid sequence: CASRTAGTACTF.

The J gene is TRBJ1-1, the V gene TRBV4-2; D gene ambiguous. The CDR3 totals 15 residues. Germline V lookup: CDR1 LGHNA, CDR2 YNFKEQ. Trimming removed 0 bases at V and 0 bases at J, with 8 bases between. The DNA for the CDR3 is TGTGCCAGCAGCCAAGAGAATCGTTTGAACACTGAAGCTTTCTTT. Protein sequence: CASSQENRLNTEAFF.

This sequence joins TRBV2 and TRBJ2-7; D call uncertain. V was pared by 5 bases and J by 2 bases, with 4 bases between. The CDR3 covers 11 residues. The germline CDR1 and CDR2 sequences are SNHLY and FYNNEI. CDR3 nucleotides: TGTGCCAGCAGTCCCGCCTACGAGCAGTACTTC. Translated, it gives CASSPAYEQYF. The full variable domain, its missing parts supplied by reference TRBV2 and TRBJ2-7, is EPEVTQTPSHQVTQMGQEVILRCVPISNHLYFYWYRQILGQKVEFLVSFYNNEISEKSEIFDDQFSVERPDGSNFTLKIRSTKLEDSAMYFCASSPAYEQYFGPGTRLTVT.

The chain couples TRBV7-2 to TRBJ2-3; 8 bases line up with TRBD1. Trimming at V came to 6 bases and at J to 4 bases, leaving 3 bases not matched to a gene. The CDR3 is 13 amino acids. In germline, CDR1 is SGHTA, CDR2 FQGNSA. CDR3 nucleotide sequence: TGTGCCAGCAGTCGGACAGGGCCAGATACGCAGTATTTT. Translated, it gives CASSRTGPDTQYF.

V is TRBV7-8 and J is TRBJ1-1; no firm D call. Germline V gene data show CDR1 as SGHVS and CDR2 as FQNEAQ. This CDR3 contains 14 residues. Trimming removed 5 bases from V and 0 bases from J, with 10 bases in between. As DNA, the CDR3 is TGTGCCAGCAGCCTGTCGTGGATGAACACTGAAGCTTTCTTT. This translates into CASSLSWMNTEAFF.

This chain joins TRBV30 and TRBJ2-7; D gene ambiguous. CDR3 length: 11 residues. The V gene lost 5 bases and the J gene lost 1 base, with 6 bases spanning the gap. Germline loops: CDR1 GTSNPN, CDR2 SVGIG (reference sequence). In DNA form, the CDR3 reads TGTGCCTGGGGGAAATCCTACGAGCAGTACTTC. Its translation: CAWGKSYEQYF.

The chain uses TRBV27 and TRBJ2-3; D ambiguous. This CDR3 is 15 amino acids long. Per the germline V gene, CDR1 is MNHEY and CDR2 is SMNVEV (reference sequence). Deletions cut 3 bases from V and 0 bases from J, with 10 bases between. DNA for the CDR3: TGTGCCAGCAGTTTTACAGTGGGGAGCACAGATACGCAGTATTTT. Protein sequence: CASSFTVGSTDTQYF.

This chain connects TRBV27 to TRBJ1-1; D unresolved. CDR3 length equals 15 residues. From germline, CDR1 is MNHEY and CDR2 SMNVEV (reference sequence). Trimming shortened V by 0 bases and J by 5 bases, and 13 bases separated the two germline ends. CDR3 loop: CASSLSWGWRTEAFF. The CDR3 DNA is TGTGCCAGCAGTTTATCGTGGGGATGGCGGACTGAAGCTTTCTTT.